This T cell receptor beta chain was sequenced during a study of cytomegalovirus exposure and HLA in healthy donors. Background on the study: The early release's HLA-typed donors yielded 65 million to 85 million unique TCRs.

A remark on this clone: Its antigen is as yet unknown.

Each of the donors was a healthy bone marrow donor. The CDR3 has 14 residues. CDR1 is KGHSH, CDR2 LQKENI, per germline. V gave up 1 base and J gave up 5 bases, with 12 bases separating them. PCR used 60 Vbeta primers and 13 Jbeta primers. Sequencing used immunoSEQ multiplex PCR; TCRdb keeps in-frame clones, though not all of them. This sample carries around 64,000 clones, about nine tenths of them seen once, and the ten largest clones take roughly 2%. Study observations and caveats: Reportedly, HLA-A and HLA-B alleles of most subjects were accurately predicted from TCR beta.

The chain carries TRBV18 and TRBJ2-7; tentatively, D is TRBD2 (5 bases). The sequencing sample was made of PBMCs. This clonotype was sampled from a woman aged 25 to 39 in good health and CMV-seronegative. The DNA for the CDR3 is TGTGCCAGCTCACCACGTCGGGGAGCGGACGAGCAGTACTTC. This gives the protein CASSPRRGADEQYF. Full variable domain (remainder filled in from reference TRBV18 and TRBJ2-7): NAGVMQNPRHLVRRRGQEARLRCSPMKGHSHVYWYRQLPEEGLKFMVYLQKENIIDESGMPKERFSAEFPKEGPSILRIQQVVRGDSAAYFCASSPRRGADEQYFGPGTRLTVT.